The 22 T cell receptor beta chains given below trace back to one sample, sequenced in a study of tumor-infiltrating lymphocytes in primary liver carcinoma. The tissue used was unsorted bulk material of about 19-30 mg. RNA and DNA were co-extracted from it with the AllPrep DNA/RNA mini kit. TCR beta cDNA was made from approximately 540 ng total RNA with a constant-region primer. Generation of the TCR beta libraries relied on three nested multiplex PCR rounds using slightly modified ARM-PCR. The opening two PCR rounds, 10 cycles each, paired TRBV1-TRBV30 forward primers with a C-beta reverse primer. One entry per CDR3 protein, called by TCRdb with MiXCR from the multiplex PCR reads. Here the sample spans roughly 100,000 distinct CDR3 sequences, approximately 82% being singletons. Sample: liver tumor tissue from sampling region 3. The subset is: tumor region T3, left-lateral pole. These receptors all stem from a man between 40 and 49 years old with primary liver carcinoma and hepatitis B virus infection.

The V gene is TRBV10-3, the J gene TRBJ1-1; a possible D gene is TRBD1 (6 bases). Between the trimmed V and J ends, which lost 10 bases and 0 bases, there was a span of 15 bases. Per the germline V gene, CDR1 is ENHRY and CDR2 is SYGVKD. The CDR3 has 14 residues. The CDR3 bases are TGTGCCACCCAAGGGGGAGTAGTGAACACTGAAGCTTTCTTT. Protein: CATQGGVVNTEAFF.

Points on this clonotype: The germline gene is not matched at one end of the junction; a read error may be the cause. J is TRBJ1-1 and V is TRBV29-1; D may be TRBD1 (6 bases). From germline, CDR1 is SQVTM and CDR2 ANQGSEA. The CDR3 contains 13 residues. CDR3 in amino acids: CSGGDRLNTEAFF. CDR3 nucleotides: TGCAGCGGGGGAGACAGGCTGAATACTGAAGCTTTCTTT.

In regard to this clonotype: A read error may produce the germline difference seen at one junction end. This sequence joins TRBV6-6 and TRBJ2-6; the match to TRBD1 covers 7 bases. The V gene's germline CDR1 is MNHNY and CDR2 SVGAGI (reference sequence). This CDR3 is 19 amino acids long. As DNA, the CDR3 is TGTGCCAGCAGTAAACAATCCGGGACAGCTAACTCTGGGACCAACGTCCTGACTTTC. Amino acid sequence: CASSKQSGTANSGTNVLTF.

This sequence joins TRBV11-1 and TRBJ2-4, with D perhaps TRBD2 (6 bases). The V end was cut by 6 bases, the J end by 3 bases, with 21 bases between. Germline V lookup: CDR1 SGHAT, CDR2 FQDESV (reference sequence). This CDR3 is built from 17 residues. In DNA, the CDR3 is TGTGCCAGCAGTTTTCCCGGGAGTAACGGGATCAAAAACATTCAGTACTTC. Translating gives CASSFPGSNGIKNIQYF.

Worth noting for this clonotype: At one end, the junction sequence differs from germline, possibly due to a read error. CDR3 bases: TGTGCCAACAGCTTTATTGGTACAAACACGCAGTATTTT. This gives the protein CANSFIGTNTQYF. The gene calls are TRBV11-1 and TRBJ2-3; D gene uncertain. In germline, CDR1 is SGHAT, CDR2 FQDESV (reference sequence). The CDR3 consists of 13 residues. Full variable domain (rest looked up from reference TRBV11-1 and TRBJ2-3): EAEVAQSPRYKITEKSQAVAFWCDPISGHATLYWYRQILGQGPELLVQFQDESVVDDSQLPKDRFSAERLKGVDSTLKIQPAELGDSAMYLCANSFIGTNTQYFGPGTRLTVL.

This clonotype showed up just a few times. A read error may be the cause here, since a much bigger clone is one base away. This chain's CDR3 is CAWRCLNTEAFF. The DNA of the CDR3 is TGTGCCTGGAGATGTTTGAACACTGAAGCTTTCTTT. The gene calls are TRBV30 and TRBJ1-1; D gene unclear. Germline assignment: CDR1 GTSNPN and CDR2 SVGIG (reference sequence). The V gene lost 3 bases and the J gene lost 0 bases, with 5 bases spanning the gap. The CDR3 covers 12 residues. The full variable domain, rest sourced from reference TRBV30 and TRBJ1-1, is SQTIHQWPATLVQPVGSPLSLECTVEGTSNPNLYWYRQAAGRGLQLLFYSVGIGQISSEVPQNLSASRPQDRQFILSSKKLLLSDSGFYLCAWRCLNTEAFFGQGTRLTVV.

The chain combines TRBV5-4 with TRBJ1-5, with D unresolved. Trimming removed 6 bases at V and 5 bases at J, with 12 bases between. The CDR3 totals 13 residues. Germline loops: CDR1 SGHNT, CDR2 YYREEE (reference sequence). The DNA for the CDR3 is TGTGCCAGCAATAAGGACGGCGATCAGCCCCAGCATTTT. Translation gives CASNKDGDQPQHF.

This clonotype occurred once. The chain is built from TRBV29-1 and TRBJ2-4; D may be TRBD2 (5 bases). In germline, CDR1 is SQVTM, CDR2 ANQGSEA. With 4 bases removed from V and 7 bases from J, the gap between germline ends came to 20 bases. CDR3 length equals 15 residues. The chain's CDR3 is CSVVVGGRCNNIQYF. The CDR3 nucleotides read TGCAGCGTTGTCGTAGGAGGCAGGTGCAATAACATTCAGTACTTC.

In regard to this clonotype: At one of its ends the junction is not consistent with the germline gene, which may arise from a read error. This sequence joins TRBV4-1 and TRBJ2-3, with 11 bases that match TRBD2. Per germline, CDR1 MGHRA and CDR2 YSYEKL. The CDR3 has 19 amino acids. CDR3 coding DNA: TGTGCCAACAGCCAATGGGTAGCGGGAGGGCCGGCTGGGACAGATACGCAGTATTTT. As protein: CANSQWVAGGPAGTDTQYF.

Turning to this clonotype: Because the CDR3 is missing its conserved closing phenylalanine or tryptophan, this is likely a read error. J is TRBJ2-3 and V is TRBV11-1, with 14 bases identical to TRBD2. Germline CDR1 SGHAT, CDR2 FQDESV (reference sequence). J was trimmed by 3 bases and V by 9 bases; bases with no gene match: 17. This CDR3 has 19 residues. This CDR3 is CASSGAQTSGRALTDTQYY. Written as DNA, the CDR3 is TGTGCCAGTAGCGGGGCCCAGACTAGCGGGAGGGCCCTGACAGATACGCAGTATTAT.

This clonotype was seen many times. V is TRBV25-1 and J is TRBJ1-1; D may be TRBD1 (5 bases). Trimming shortened V by 6 bases and J by 6 bases, and 14 bases separated the two germline ends. CDR3 length: 13 residues. Germline values: CDR1 MGHDK, CDR2 SYGVNS. Written as DNA, the CDR3 is TGTGCCAGCAGGTCAGGGTCCCTCTCTGAAGCTTTCTTT. Residues: CASRSGSLSEAFF.

J is TRBJ2-3 and V is TRBV5-1, with a weak D call TRBD2 (6 bases). The CDR3 sequence is 14 residues long. Germline CDR1 SGHRS, CDR2 YFSETQ. Trimming shortened V by 0 bases and J by 8 bases, and 13 bases separated the two germline ends. For the CDR3, the DNA is TGCGCCAGCAGCTTGGGACGGGACTCAGGTACGCAGTATTTT. This encodes CASSLGRDSGTQYF.

In regard to this clonotype: The conserved phenylalanine or tryptophan normally closing the CDR3 is absent here, so this likely arose from a read error. The rearrangement links TRBV28 to TRBJ2-5, with D tentatively TRBD1 (6 bases). This CDR3 has 13 amino acids. Germline assignment: CDR1 MDHEN and CDR2 SYDVKM. CDR3 sequence reads: CASRKQGPETQYL. The CDR3, as DNA: TGTGCTAGCAGAAAACAGGGTCCAGAGACCCAGTACCTC.

Worth noting for this clonotype: The junction differs from germline at one of its ends, possibly a read error. The rearrangement links TRBV11-2 to TRBJ1-5, with TRBD1 as a possible D gene (5 bases). CDR1 and CDR2 (germline): SGHAT, FQNNGV. This CDR3 has 17 amino acids. The CDR3 sequence: CASNLVGVTESDQPHHF. CDR3 sequence (DNA): TGTGCCAGCAACTTAGTAGGGGTAACAGAGAGCGATCAGCCCCATCATTTT.

The gene calls are TRBV4-1 and TRBJ2-7; a possible D gene is TRBD1 (6 bases). The CDR3 is 17 amino acids. Per germline, CDR1 MGHRA and CDR2 YSYEKL. V was trimmed by 1 base and J by 2 bases, leaving 18 bases between them. The CDR3 DNA reads TGCGCCAGCAGCCAAGGTCCCGCCAGGGGAATAACCTACGAGCAGTACTTC. Translating gives CASSQGPARGITYEQYF.

The rearrangement links TRBV6-2 or TRBV6-3 to TRBJ2-7, with unresolved D. Trimming cost V 9 bases and J 4 bases, with 16 bases left between them. The CDR3 contains 13 residues. Germline assignment: CDR1 MNHEY and CDR2 SVGEGT. The CDR3 loop reads CASCYEVPYEQYF. The CDR3 region has the DNA TGTGCCAGTTGTTACGAGGTACCTTACGAGCAGTACTTC.

Note on this clonotype: The junction differs from germline at one of its ends, possibly a read error. J is TRBJ1-2 and V is TRBV13, with D unresolved. Germline V lookup: CDR1 PRHDT, CDR2 FYEKMQ (reference sequence). CDR3 size: 13 residues. The CDR3, as DNA: TGTGCCAGCAGCCCCCCCGAAGCCTATGGCTACACTTTC. Its translation: CASSPPEAYGYTF.

This clonotype was counted a single time. The conserved phenylalanine or tryptophan is not found at the CDR3 terminus, so this likely reflects a read error. This sequence joins TRBV14 and TRBJ1-2; a weak D match, TRBD1 (6 bases). Germline V lookup: CDR1 SGHDN, CDR2 FVKESK. Trimming took off 5 bases at V and 0 bases at J, with 10 bases between the two ends. The CDR3 runs to 14 residues. In DNA, the CDR3 is TGTGCCAGCAGCATCGACAGGTCTAACTATGGCTACACCCTC. The encoded protein is CASSIDRSNYGYTL.

About this clonotype itself: A much larger clone lies a single base off, so this may be a read error. This chain uses TRBV20-1 with TRBJ2-7; a possible D gene is TRBD1 (5 bases). V dropped 8 bases and J dropped 6 bases, with 17 bases sitting between them. This CDR3 has 12 residues. Germline assignment: CDR1 DFQATT and CDR2 SNEGSKA (reference sequence). The CDR3 DNA follows: TGCAGTACGGACAATCCCGTCAGCGAGCAGTACTTC. It translates to CSTDNPVSEQYF.

The chain links TRBV5-5 to TRBJ2-3, with D perhaps TRBD2 (5 bases). The V gene lost 0 bases and the J gene lost 7 bases, with 12 bases spanning the gap. This CDR3 is 14 amino acids long. Germline V gene data show CDR1 as SGHKS and CDR2 as YYEKEE (reference sequence). This chain's CDR3 is CASSLGTGTNTQYF. CDR3 DNA sequence: TGTGCCAGCAGCTTGGGGACGGGAACAAATACGCAGTATTTT.

The chain combines TRBV6-1 with TRBJ1-6; 7 bases line up with TRBD1. V shed 4 bases and J 12 bases; nucleotides not matched to a gene: 12. The CDR3 runs to 15 residues. The germline V gene has CDR1 MNHNS and CDR2 SASEGT. The CDR3 region is CASSVEQGLFLPLHF. The CDR3 bases are TGTGCCAGCAGTGTTGAACAGGGGTTGTTTTTACCCCTCCACTTT.

For this clonotype: The CDR3 carries no conserved terminal phenylalanine or tryptophan, so it likely arises from a read error. CDR3 bases: TGTACCAGCATAGTTTCCGGGACAGGGTCTGACAGCTACACCGTC. As protein: CTSIVSGTGSDSYTV. This chain joins TRBV6-1 and TRBJ1-2; TRBD1 agrees at 9 bases. The CDR3 consists of 15 residues. The germline gives CDR1 MNHNS, CDR2 SASEGT.